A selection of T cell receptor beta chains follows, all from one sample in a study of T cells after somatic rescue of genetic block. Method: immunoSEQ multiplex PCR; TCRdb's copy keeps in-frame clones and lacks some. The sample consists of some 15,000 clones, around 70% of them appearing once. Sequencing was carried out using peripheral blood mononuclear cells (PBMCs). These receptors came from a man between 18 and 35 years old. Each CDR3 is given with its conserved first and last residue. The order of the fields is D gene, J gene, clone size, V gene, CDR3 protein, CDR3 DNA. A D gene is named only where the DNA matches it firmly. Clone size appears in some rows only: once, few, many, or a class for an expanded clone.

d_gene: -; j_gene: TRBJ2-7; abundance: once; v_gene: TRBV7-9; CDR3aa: CASSLEVSNFPYEQYF; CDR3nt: TGTGCCAGCAGCTTGGAGGTTTCCAACTTTCCCTACGAGCAGTACTTC
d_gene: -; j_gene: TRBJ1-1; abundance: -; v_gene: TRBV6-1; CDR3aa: CASKEHSNTEAFF; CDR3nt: TGTGCCAGCAAGGAACATTCGAACACTGAAGCTTTCTTT
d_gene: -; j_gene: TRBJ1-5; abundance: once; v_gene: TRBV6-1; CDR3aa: CASSEAGGGSQPQHF; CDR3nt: TGTGCCAGCAGTGAAGCTGGAGGGGGGAGTCAGCCCCAGCATTTT
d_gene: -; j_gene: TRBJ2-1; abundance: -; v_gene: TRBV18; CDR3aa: CASSPRQGAGNEQFF; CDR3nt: TGTGCCAGCTCACCACGCCAAGGGGCTGGGAATGAGCAGTTCTTC
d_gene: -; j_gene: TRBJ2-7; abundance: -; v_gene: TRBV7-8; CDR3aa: CASSSDLTYEQYF; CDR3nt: TGTGCCAGCAGCTCCGACCTTACCTACGAGCAGTACTTC
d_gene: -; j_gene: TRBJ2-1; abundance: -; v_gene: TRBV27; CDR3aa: CASSLGLSLYNEQFF; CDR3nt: TGTGCCAGCAGTTTGGGCCTTTCTTTGTACAATGAGCAGTTCTTC
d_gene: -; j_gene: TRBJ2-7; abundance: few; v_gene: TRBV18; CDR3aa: CASSPSRGEDTATGQYF; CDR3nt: TGTGCCAGCTCACCGTCAAGGGGAGAGGATACGGCGACGGGGCAGTACTTC
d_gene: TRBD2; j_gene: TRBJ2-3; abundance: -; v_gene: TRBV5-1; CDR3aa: CASSLVAGPSGDTQYF; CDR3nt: TGCGCCAGCAGCTTGGTAGCGGGACCTTCGGGAGATACGCAGTATTTT
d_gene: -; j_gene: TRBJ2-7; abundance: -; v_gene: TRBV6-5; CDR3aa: CASRHRVSYEQYF; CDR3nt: TGTGCCAGCCGGCACAGGGTTTCCTACGAGCAGTACTTC
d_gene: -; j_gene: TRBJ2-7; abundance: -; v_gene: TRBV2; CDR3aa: CASNLKRGYEQYF; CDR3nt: TGTGCCAGCAACTTGAAAAGGGGTTACGAGCAGTACTTC
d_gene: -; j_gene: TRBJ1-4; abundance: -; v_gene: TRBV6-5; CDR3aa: CASMDRVVNEKLFF; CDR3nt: TGTGCCAGTATGGACCGGGTCGTTAATGAAAAACTGTTTTTT
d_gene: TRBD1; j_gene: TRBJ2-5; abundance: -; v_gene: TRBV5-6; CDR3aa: CASSSWTGVETQYF; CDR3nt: TGTGCCAGCAGCTCCTGGACAGGGGTGGAGACCCAGTACTTC
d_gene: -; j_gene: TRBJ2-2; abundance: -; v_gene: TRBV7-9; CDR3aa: CASSQGNTGELFF; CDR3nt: TGTGCCAGCAGCCAGGGAAACACCGGGGAGCTGTTTTTT
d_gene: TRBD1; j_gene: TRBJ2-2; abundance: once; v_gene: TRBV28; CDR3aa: CASRSDRGRTGELFF; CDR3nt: TGTGCCAGCAGGTCGGACAGGGGAAGGACCGGGGAGCTGTTTTTT
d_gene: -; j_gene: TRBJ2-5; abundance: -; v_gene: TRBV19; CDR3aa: CASSSGGAETQYF; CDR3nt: TGTGCCAGTAGTTCGGGGGGCGCGGAGACCCAGTACTTC
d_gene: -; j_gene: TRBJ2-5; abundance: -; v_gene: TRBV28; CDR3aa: CATLRLPQETQYF; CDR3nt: TGTGCCACCTTGAGACTACCACAAGAGACCCAGTACTTC
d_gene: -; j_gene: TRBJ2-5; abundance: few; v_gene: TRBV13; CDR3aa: CASSFQGEAETQYF; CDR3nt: TGTGCCAGCAGCTTTCAGGGGGAGGCAGAGACCCAGTACTTC
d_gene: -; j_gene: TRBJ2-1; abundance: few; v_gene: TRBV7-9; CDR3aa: CASSLRRGRYNEQFF; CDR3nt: TGTGCCAGCAGCTTAAGACGGGGGAGATACAATGAGCAGTTCTTC
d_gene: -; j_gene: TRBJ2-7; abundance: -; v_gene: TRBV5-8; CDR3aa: CASSQSFYEQYF; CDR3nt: TGTGCCAGCAGCCAATCATTCTACGAGCAGTACTTC
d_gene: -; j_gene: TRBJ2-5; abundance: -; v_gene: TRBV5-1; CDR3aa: CASSLSEGSETQYF; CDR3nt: TGCGCCAGCAGCTTGAGTGAGGGCTCCGAGACCCAGTACTTC
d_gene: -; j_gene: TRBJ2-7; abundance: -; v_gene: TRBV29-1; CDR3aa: CSVVGSYEQYF; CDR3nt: TGCAGCGTTGTAGGCAGCTACGAGCAGTACTTC
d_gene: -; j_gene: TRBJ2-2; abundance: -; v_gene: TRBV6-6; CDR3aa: CASSSWGNTGELFF; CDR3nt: TGTGCCAGCAGTAGCTGGGGGAACACCGGGGAGCTGTTTTTT
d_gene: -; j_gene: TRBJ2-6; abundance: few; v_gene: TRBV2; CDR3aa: CASSEDPNVLTF; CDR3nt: TGTGCCAGCAGTGAAGACCCCAACGTCCTGACTTTC
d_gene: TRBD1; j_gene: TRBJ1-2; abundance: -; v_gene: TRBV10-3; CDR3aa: CAIRGQQGSNYGYTF; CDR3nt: TGTGCCATCAGGGGGCAACAGGGGTCGAACTATGGCTACACCTTC
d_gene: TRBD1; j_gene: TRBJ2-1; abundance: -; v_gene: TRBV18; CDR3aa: CASSQGQGAHNEQFF; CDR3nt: TGTGCCAGCTCACAGGGACAGGGGGCCCACAATGAGCAGTTCTTC
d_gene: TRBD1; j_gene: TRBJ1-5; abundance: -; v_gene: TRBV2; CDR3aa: CASSPNWTGTANF; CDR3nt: TGTGCCAGCAGTCCTAATTGGACCGGGACAGCAAATTTT
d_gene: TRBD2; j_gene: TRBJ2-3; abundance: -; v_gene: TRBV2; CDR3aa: CASSDRSGGTDTQYF; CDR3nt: TGTGCCAGCAGTGATCGGAGCGGGGGCACAGATACGCAGTATTTT
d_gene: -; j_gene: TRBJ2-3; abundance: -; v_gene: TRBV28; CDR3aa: CASSIHPTGTDTQYF; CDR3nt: TGTGCCAGCAGTATCCATCCCACAGGGACAGATACGCAGTATTTT
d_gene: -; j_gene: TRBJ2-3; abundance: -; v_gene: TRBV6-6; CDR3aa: CASSPLRGWTDTQYF; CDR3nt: TGTGCCAGCAGCCCCCTGCGGGGATGGACAGATACGCAGTATTTT
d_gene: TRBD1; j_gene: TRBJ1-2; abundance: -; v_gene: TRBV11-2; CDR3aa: CASSPAGGNYGYTF; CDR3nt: TGTGCCAGCAGCCCCGCAGGGGGCAATTATGGCTACACCTTC
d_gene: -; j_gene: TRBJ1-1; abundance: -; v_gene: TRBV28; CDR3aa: CASSLIPGGGTEAFF; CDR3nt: TGTGCCAGCAGTCTAATTCCTGGGGGGGGCACTGAAGCTTTCTTT
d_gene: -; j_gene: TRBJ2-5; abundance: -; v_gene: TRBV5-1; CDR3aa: CASSLASGKETQYF; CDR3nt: TGCGCCAGCAGCTTGGCCTCAGGGAAGGAGACCCAGTACTTC